This T cell receptor beta chain was captured by sequencing in a study of T cell repertoires in ileal Crohn's disease. For this clone: Its target is unknown.

Time point here: inflamed ileum from the surgical specimen. This CDR3 is 14 amino acids long. V lost 4 bases and J lost 0, with 10 bases in between. Germline loops: CDR1 MRHNA, CDR2 SNTAGT. Study-wide findings and caveats: Endoscopic recurrence occurred in every patient whose clonality exceeded 26.8%. Compared with non-smokers, active smokers at surgery showed more clonal expansions.

Profiling relied on immunoSEQ multiplex PCR, and the TCRdb table lists in-frame clones only, not all of them. Among 13,000 to 15,000 clones listed, 70% to 85% were seen once. Input material: ileal tissue. The sequence was collected from an adult with Crohn's disease. The chain has TRBV6-4 and TRBJ2-7, with D perhaps TRBD2 (6 bases). The CDR3 loop is CASSGRGSSYEQYF. CDR3 bases: TGTGCCAGCAGTGGACGGGGGAGCTCCTACGAGCAGTACTTC.